The source of this TCR beta chain is a study of T cell changes during pregnancy in multiple sclerosis. Data came from immunoSEQ multiplex PCR; TCRdb stores just in-frame clones and leaves some out. The repertoire holds about 120,000 clones, with roughly 92% as singletons. The germline CDR1 and CDR2 sequences are SGHDT and YYEEEE. V dropped 0 bases and J dropped 6 bases, with 7 bases sitting between them. CDR3 length: 13 residues. This clone showed up just once. This rearrangement joins TRBV5-6 to TRBJ1-5; D not resolved. The receptor was isolated from a female donor with multiple sclerosis, enrolled in a pregnancy study. Specimen: peripheral blood, collected before pregnancy. As DNA, the CDR3 is TGTGCCAGCAGCTTGGCACTTGCTCAGCCCCAGCATTTT. It codes for CASSLALAQPQHF.